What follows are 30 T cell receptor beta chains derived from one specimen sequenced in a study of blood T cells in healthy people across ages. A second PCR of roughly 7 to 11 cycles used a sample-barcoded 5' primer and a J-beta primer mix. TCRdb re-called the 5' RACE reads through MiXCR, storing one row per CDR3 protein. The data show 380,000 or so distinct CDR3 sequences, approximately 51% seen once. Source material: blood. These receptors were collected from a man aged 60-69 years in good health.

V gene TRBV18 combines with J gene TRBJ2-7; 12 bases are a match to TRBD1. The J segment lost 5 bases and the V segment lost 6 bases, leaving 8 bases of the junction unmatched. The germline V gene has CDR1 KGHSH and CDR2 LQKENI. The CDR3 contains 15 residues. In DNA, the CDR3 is TGTGCCAGCTCCCCCGGGGGACAGGGGGCTGACGAGCAGTACTTC. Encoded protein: CASSPGGQGADEQYF.

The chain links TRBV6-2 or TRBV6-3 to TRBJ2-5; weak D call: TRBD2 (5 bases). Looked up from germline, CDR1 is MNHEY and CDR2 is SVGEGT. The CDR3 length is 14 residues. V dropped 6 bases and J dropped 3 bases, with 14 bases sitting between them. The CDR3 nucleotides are TGTGCCAGCAGGGGTCGGGGTCGGGAAGAGACCCAGTACTTC. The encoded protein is CASRGRGREETQYF.

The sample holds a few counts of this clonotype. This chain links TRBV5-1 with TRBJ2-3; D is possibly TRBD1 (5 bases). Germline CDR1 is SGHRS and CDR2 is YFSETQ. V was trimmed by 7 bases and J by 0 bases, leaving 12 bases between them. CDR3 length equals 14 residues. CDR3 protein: CASLLGASTDTQYF. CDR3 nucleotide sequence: TGCGCCAGCCTTCTAGGGGCTAGCACAGATACGCAGTATTTT.

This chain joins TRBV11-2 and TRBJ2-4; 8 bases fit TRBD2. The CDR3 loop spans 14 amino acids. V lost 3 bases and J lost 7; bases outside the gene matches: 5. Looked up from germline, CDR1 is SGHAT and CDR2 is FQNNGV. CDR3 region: CASSFPRGGNIQYF. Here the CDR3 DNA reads TGTGCCAGCAGCTTCCCTCGGGGGGGGAACATTCAGTACTTC.

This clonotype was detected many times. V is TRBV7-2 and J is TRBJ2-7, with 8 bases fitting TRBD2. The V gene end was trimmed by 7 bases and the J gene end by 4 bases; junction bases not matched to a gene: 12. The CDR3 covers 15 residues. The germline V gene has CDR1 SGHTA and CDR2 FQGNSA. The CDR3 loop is CASNLVGGGWYEQYF. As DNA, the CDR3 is TGTGCCAGCAACCTAGTCGGGGGGGGTTGGTACGAGCAGTACTTC.

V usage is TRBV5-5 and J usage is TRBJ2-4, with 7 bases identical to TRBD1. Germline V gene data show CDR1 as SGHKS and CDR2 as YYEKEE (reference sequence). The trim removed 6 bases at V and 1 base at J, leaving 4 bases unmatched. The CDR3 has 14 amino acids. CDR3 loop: CASNQQGAKNIQYF. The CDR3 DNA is TGTGCCAGCAACCAACAGGGGGCCAAAAACATTCAGTACTTC.

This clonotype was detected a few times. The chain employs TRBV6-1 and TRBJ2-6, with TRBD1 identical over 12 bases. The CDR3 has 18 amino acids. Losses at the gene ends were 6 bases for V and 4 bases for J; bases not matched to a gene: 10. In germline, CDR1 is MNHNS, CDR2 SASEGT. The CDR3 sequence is CASSPPGQGAYGANVLTF. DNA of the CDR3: TGTGCCAGCAGCCCGCCGGGACAGGGGGCGTACGGGGCCAACGTCCTGACTTTC.

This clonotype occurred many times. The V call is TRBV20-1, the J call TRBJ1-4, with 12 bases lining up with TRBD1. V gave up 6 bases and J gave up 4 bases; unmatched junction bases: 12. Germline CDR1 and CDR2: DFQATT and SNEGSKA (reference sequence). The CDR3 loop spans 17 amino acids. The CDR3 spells CSAKGTGGVVSNEKLFF. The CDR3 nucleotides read TGCAGTGCCAAGGGGACAGGGGGCGTTGTTAGTAATGAAAAACTGTTTTTT.

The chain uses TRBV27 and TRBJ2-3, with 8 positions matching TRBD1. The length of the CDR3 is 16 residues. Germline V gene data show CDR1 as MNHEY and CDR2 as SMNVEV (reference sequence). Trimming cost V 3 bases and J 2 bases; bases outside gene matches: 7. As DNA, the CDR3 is TGTGCCAGCAGTTTCTATCCGGGACAGGCCACAGATACGCAGTATTTT. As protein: CASSFYPGQATDTQYF.

In DNA, the CDR3 is TGCGCCAGCAGCCAAGATCGGGGGTGGGGGTATGGCTACACCTTC. The encoded protein is CASSQDRGWGYGYTF. The rearrangement links TRBV4-3 to TRBJ1-2, with a possible D match to TRBD1 (5 bases). This CDR3 is built from 15 residues. Trimming took 0 bases from V and 5 from J, leaving 13 bases between them. CDR1 and CDR2 (germline): LGHNA, YSLEER.

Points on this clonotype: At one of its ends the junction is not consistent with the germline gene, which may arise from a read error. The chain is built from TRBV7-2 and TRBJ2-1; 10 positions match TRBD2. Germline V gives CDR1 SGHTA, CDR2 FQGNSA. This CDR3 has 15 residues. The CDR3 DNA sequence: TGTGCCAGCAGCTTAGAACTAGCGGGGACTTATGAGCAGCTCTTC. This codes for CASSLELAGTYEQLF.

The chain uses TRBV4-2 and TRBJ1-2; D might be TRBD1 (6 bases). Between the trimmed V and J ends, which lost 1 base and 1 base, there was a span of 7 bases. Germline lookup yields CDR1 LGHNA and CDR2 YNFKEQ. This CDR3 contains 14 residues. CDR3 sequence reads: CASSQAQGNYGYTF. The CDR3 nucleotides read TGTGCCAGCAGCCAAGCACAGGGTAACTATGGCTACACCTTC.

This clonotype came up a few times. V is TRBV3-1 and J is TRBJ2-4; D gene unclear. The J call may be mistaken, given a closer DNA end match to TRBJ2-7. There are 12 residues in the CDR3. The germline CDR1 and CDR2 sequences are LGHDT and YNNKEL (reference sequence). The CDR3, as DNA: TGTGCCAGCAGCCAACGAAAATACGAGCAGTACTTC. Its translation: CASSQRKYEQYF.

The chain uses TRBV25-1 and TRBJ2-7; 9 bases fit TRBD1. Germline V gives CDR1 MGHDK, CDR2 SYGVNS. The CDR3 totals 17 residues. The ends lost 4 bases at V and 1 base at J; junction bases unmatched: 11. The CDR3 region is CASSVWGQGSGSYEQYF. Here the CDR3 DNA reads TGTGCCAGCAGTGTTTGGGGACAGGGTTCGGGATCCTACGAGCAGTACTTC.

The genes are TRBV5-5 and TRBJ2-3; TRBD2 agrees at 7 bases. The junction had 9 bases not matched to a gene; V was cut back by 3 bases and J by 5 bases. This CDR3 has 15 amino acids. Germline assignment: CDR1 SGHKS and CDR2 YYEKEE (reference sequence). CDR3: CASSSTGGGRDTQYF. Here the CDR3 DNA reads TGTGCCAGCAGCTCCACGGGGGGAGGGAGAGATACGCAGTATTTT.

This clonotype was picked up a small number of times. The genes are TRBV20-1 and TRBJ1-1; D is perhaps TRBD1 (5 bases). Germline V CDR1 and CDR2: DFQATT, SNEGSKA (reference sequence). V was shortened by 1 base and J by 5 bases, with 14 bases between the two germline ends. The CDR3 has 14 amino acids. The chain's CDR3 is CSARGSPEGTEAFF. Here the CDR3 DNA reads TGCAGTGCTAGAGGAAGTCCGGAGGGGACTGAAGCTTTCTTT.

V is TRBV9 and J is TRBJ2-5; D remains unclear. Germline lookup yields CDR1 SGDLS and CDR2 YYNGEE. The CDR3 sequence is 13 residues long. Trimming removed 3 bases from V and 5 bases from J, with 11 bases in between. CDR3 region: CASSERFHETQYF. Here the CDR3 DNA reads TGTGCCAGCAGCGAAAGATTCCATGAGACCCAGTACTTC.

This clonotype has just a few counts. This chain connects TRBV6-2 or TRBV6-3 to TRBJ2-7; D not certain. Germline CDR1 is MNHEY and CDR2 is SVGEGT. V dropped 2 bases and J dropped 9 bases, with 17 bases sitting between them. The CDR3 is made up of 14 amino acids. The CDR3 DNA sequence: TGTGCCAGCAGTTACCCAGCTAGAGGTTCAAGGCAGTACTTC. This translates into CASSYPARGSRQYF.

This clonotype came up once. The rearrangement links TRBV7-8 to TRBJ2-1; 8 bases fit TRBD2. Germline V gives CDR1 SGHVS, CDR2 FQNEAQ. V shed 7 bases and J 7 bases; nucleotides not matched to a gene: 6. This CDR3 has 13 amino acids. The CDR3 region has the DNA TGTGCCAGCAAGGGGACTAGGATGAATGAGCAGTTCTTC. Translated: CASKGTRMNEQFF.

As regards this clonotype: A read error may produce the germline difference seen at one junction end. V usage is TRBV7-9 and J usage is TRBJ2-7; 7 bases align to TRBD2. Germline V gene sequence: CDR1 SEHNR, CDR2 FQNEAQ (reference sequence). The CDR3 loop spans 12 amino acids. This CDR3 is CSSSLAGYEQYF. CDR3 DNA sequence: TGTTCCAGCAGCTTAGCGGGCTACGAGCAGTACTTC. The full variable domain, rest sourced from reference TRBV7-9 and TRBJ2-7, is DTGVSQNPRHKITKRGQNVTFRCDPISEHNRLYWYRQTLGQGPEFLTYFQNEAQLEKSRLLSDRFSAERPKGSFSTLEIQRTEQGDSAMYLCSSSLAGYEQYFGPGTRLTVT.

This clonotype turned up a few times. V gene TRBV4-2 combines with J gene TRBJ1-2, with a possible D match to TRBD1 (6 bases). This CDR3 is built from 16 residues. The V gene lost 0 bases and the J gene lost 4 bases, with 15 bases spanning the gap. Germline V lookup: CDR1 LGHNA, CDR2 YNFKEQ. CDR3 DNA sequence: TGTGCCAGCAGCCAAGATCTACTCGGGGGCGCCTATGGCTACACCTTC. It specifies CASSQDLLGGAYGYTF.

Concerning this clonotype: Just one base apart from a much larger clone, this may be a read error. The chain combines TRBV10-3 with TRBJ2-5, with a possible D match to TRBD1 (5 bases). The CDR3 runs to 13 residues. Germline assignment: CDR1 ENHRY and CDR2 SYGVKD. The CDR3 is CTISESGWETQYF. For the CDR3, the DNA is TGTACCATCAGTGAGTCAGGGTGGGAGACCCAGTACTTC.

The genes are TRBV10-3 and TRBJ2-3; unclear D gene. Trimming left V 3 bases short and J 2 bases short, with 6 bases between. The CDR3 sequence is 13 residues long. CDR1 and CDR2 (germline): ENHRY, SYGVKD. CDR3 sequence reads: CAISDNPTDTQYF. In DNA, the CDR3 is TGTGCCATCAGTGATAACCCCACAGATACGCAGTATTTT.

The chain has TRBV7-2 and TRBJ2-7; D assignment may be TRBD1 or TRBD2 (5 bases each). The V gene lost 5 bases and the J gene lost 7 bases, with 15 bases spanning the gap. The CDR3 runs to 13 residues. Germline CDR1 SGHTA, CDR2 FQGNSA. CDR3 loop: CASSPLRGSEQYF. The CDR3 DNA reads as TGTGCCAGCAGCCCGCTACGGGGCAGTGAGCAGTACTTC. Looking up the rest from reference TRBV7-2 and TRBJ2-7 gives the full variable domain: GAGVSQSPSNKVTEKGKDVELRCDPISGHTALYWYRQSLGQGLEFLIYFQGNSAPDKSGLPSDRFSAERTGGSVSTLTIQRTQQEDSAVYLCASSPLRGSEQYFGPGTRLTVT.

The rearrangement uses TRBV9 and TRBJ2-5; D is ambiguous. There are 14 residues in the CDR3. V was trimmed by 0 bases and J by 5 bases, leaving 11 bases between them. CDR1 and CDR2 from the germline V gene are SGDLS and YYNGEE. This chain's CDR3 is CASSVDGVVETQYF. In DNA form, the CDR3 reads TGTGCCAGCAGCGTAGATGGGGTGGTGGAGACCCAGTACTTC.

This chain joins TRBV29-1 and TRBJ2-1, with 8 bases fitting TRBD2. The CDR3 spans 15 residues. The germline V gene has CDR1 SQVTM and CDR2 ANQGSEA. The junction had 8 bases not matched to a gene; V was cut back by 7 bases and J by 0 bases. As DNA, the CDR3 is TGCAGCGGTCGACTCGGGACTAGCTCCTACAATGAGCAGTTCTTC. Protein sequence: CSGRLGTSSYNEQFF.

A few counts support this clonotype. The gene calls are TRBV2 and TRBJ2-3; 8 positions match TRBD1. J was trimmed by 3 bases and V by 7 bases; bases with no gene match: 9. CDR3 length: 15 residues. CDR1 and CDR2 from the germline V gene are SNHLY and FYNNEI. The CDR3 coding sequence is TGTGCCAGCACCAGTAGTACAGGGGGTACAGATACGCAGTATTTT. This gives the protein CASTSSTGGTDTQYF.

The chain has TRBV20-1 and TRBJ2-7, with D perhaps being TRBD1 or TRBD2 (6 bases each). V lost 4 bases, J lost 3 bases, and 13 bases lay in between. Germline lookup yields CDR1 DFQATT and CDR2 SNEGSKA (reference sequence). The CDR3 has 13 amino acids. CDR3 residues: CSAKGRGLYEQYF. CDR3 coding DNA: TGCAGTGCTAAGGGCAGGGGACTCTACGAGCAGTACTTC.

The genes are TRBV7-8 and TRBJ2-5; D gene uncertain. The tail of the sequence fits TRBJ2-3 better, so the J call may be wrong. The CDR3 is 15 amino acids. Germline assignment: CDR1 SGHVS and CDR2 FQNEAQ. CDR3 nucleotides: TGTGCCAGCAGCCCAAGGGAAGGAGACCAAGAGACCCAGTATTTT. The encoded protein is CASSPREGDQETQYF.

The CDR3 protein is CASSSPMVDEQYF. For the CDR3, the DNA is TGCGCCAGCAGCTCCCCAATGGTAGACGAGCAGTACTTC. This chain joins TRBV5-1 and TRBJ2-7; no clear D gene. V was cut by 3 bases and J by 5 bases, with 12 bases left in between. Germline CDR1 SGHRS, CDR2 YFSETQ. The CDR3 runs 13 residues.